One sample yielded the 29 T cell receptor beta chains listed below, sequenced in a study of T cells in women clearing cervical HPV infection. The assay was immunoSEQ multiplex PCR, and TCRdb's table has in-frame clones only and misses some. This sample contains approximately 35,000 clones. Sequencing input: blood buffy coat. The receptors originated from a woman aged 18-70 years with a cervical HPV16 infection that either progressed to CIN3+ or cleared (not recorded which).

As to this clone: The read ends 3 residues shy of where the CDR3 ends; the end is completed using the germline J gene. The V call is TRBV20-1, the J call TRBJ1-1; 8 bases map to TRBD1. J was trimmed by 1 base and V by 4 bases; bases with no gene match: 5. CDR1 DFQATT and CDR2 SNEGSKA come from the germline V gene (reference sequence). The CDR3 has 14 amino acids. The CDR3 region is CSATTGQGNTEAFF. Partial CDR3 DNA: TGCAGTGCTACCACTGGACAGGGGAACACTGAA.

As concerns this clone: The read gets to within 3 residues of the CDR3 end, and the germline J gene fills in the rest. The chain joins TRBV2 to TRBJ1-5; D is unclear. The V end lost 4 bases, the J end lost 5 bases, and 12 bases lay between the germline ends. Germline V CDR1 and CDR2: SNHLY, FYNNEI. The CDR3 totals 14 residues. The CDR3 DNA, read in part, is TGTGCCAGCAGTGCGGGTCCTCGGGATCAGCCC. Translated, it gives CASSAGPRDQP. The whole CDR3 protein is CASSAGPRDQPQHF. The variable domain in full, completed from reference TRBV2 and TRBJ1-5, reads EPEVTQTPSHQVTQMGQEVILRCVPISNHLYFYWYRQILGQKVEFLVSFYNNEISEKSEIFDDQFSVERPDGSNFTLKIRSTKLEDSAMYFCASSAGPRDQPQHFGDGTRLSIL.

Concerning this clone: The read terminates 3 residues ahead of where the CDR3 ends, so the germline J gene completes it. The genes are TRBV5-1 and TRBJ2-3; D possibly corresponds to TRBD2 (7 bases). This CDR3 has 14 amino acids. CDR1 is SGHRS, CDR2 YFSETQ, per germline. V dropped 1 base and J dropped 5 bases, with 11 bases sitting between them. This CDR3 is CASSLSGGRDTQYF. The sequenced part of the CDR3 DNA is TGCGCCAGCAGCTTGTCGGGGGGCAGAGATACG. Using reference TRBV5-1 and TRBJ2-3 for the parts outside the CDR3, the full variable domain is KAGVTQTPRYLIKTRGQQVTLSCSPISGHRSVSWYQQTPGQGLQFLFEYFSETQRNKGNFPGRFSGRQFSNSRSEMNVSTLELGDSALYLCASSLSGGRDTQYFGPGTRLTVL.

The CDR3 protein is CASSELGQGYNSPLHF. The CDR3 bases that were read are TGTGCCAGCAGTGAATTGGGACAGGGCTATAATTCACCC. The genes are TRBV6-1 and TRBJ1-6, with 9 positions matching TRBD1. The read finishes 3 residues shy of the CDR3 end, and the germline J gene is used to complete it. V was pared by 2 bases and J by 3 bases, with 2 bases of the junction left unmatched. Germline CDR1 is MNHNS and CDR2 is SASEGT. The CDR3 has 16 residues.

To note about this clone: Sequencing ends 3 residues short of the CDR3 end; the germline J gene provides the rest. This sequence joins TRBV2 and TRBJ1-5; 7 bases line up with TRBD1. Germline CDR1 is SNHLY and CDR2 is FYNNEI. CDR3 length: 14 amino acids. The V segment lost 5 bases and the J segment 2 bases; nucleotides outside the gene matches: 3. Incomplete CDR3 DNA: TGTGCCAGCAGTTTCGACAGGGGCAATCAGCCC. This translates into CASSFDRGNQP. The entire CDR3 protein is CASSFDRGNQPQHF.

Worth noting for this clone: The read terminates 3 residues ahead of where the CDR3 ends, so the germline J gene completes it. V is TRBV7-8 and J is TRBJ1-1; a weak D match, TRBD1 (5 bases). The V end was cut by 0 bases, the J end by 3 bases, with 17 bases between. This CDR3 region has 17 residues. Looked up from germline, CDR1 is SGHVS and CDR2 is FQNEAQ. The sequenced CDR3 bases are TGTGCCAGCAGCTTAGCTAGGGGCCTGATAACGGACACTGAA. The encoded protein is CASSLARGLITDTE. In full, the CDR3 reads CASSLARGLITDTEAFF.

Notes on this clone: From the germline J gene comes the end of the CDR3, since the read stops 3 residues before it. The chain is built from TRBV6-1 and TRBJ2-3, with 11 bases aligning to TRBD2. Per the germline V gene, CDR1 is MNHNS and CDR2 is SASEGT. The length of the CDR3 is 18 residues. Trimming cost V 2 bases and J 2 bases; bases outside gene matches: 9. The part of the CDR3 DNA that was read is TGTGCCAGCAGTGAAAGTACTAGCGGGAGACTAAACACAGATACG. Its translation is CASSESTSGRLNTDT. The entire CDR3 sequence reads CASSESTSGRLNTDTQYF.

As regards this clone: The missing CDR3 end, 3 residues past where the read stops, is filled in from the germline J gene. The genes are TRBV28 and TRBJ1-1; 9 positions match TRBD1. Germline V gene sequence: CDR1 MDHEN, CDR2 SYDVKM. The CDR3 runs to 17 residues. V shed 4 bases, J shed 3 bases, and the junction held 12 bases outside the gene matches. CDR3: CASSSPLQGATHTEAFF. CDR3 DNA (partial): TGTGCCAGCAGTTCTCCCCTACAGGGGGCGACTCACACTGAA.

The sequenced CDR3 bases are TGTGCCAGCAGCTCCGGCGGGATATTAAACACCGGGGAG. Protein product: CASSSGGILNTGE. The full CDR3 protein reads CASSSGGILNTGELFF. This chain uses TRBV9 with TRBJ2-2; a weak D match, TRBD2 (6 bases). The CDR3 end falls 3 residues outside the read, so it is completed with the germline J gene. The CDR3 contains 16 residues. The V and J ends lost 4 bases and 2 bases respectively, with 15 bases between them. CDR1 SGDLS and CDR2 YYNGEE come from the germline V gene.

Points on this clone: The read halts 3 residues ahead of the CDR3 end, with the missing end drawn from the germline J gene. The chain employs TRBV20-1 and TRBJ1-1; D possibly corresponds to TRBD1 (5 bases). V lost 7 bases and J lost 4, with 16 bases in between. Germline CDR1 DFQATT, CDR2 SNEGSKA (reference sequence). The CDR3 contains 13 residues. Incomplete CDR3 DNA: TGCAGTGTCGACAGTGATTATGGCACTGAA. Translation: CSVDSDYGTE. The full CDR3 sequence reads CSVDSDYGTEAFF.

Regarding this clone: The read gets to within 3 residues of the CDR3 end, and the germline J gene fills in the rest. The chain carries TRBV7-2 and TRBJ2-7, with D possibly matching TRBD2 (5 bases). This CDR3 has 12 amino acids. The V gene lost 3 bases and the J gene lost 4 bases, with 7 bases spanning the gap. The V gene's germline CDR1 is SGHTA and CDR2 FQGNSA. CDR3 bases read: TGTGCCAGCAGCTTGAGGGTTTACGAG. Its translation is CASSLRVYE. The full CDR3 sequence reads CASSLRVYEQYF.

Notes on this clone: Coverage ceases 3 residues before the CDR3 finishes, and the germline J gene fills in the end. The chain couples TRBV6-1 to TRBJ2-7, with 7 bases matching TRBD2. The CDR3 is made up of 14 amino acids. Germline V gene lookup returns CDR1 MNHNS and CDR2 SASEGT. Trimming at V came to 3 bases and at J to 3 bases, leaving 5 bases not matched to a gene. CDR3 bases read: TGTGCCAGCAGTGAGGCGGGGGTACGCTACGAG. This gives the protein CASSEAGVRYE. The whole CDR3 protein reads CASSEAGVRYEQYF.

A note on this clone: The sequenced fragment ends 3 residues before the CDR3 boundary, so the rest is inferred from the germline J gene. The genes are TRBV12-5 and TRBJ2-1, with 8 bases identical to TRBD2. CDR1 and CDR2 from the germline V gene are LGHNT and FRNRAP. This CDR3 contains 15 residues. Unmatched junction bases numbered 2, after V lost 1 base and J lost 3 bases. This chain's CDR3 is CASGLGAGDYNEQFF. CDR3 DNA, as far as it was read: TGTGCTAGTGGTTTGGGAGCGGGGGACTACAATGAG.

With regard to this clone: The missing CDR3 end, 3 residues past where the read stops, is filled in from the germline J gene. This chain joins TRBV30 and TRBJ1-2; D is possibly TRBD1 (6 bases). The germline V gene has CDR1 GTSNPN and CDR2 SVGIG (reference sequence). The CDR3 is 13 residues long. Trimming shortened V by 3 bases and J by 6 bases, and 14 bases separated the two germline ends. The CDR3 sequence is CAWSPTGRNGYTF. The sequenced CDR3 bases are TGTGCCTGGAGCCCTACAGGGAGGAATGGC. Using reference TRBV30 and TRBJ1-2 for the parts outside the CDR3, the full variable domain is SQTIHQWPATLVQPVGSPLSLECTVEGTSNPNLYWYRQAAGRGLQLLFYSVGIGQISSEVPQNLSASRPQDRQFILSSKKLLLSDSGFYLCAWSPTGRNGYTFGSGTRLTVV.

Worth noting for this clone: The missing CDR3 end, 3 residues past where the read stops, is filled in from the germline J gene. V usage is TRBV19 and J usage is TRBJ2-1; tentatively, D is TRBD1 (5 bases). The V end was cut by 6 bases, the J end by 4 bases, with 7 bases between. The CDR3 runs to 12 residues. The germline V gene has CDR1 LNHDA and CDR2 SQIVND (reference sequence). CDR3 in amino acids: CASRDNYNEQFF. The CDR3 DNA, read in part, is TGTGCCAGTAGGGACAATTACAATGAG.

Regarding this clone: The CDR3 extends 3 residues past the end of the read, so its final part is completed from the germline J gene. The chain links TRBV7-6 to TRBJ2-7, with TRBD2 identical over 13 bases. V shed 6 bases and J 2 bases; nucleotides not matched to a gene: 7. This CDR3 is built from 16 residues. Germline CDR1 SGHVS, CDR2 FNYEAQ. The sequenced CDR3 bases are TGTGCCAGCAGTCCAGGACTAGCGGGAGAAACCTACGAG. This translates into CASSPGLAGETYE. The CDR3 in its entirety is CASSPGLAGETYEQYF.

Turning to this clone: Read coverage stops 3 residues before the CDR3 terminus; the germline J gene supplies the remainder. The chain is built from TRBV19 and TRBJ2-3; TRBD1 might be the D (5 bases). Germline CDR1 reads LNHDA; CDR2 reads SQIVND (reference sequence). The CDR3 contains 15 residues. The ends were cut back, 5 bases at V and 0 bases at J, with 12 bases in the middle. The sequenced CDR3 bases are TGTGCCAGTAGTGTAGGACAACTTAGCACAGATACG. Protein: CASSVGQLSTDT. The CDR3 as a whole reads CASSVGQLSTDTQYF.

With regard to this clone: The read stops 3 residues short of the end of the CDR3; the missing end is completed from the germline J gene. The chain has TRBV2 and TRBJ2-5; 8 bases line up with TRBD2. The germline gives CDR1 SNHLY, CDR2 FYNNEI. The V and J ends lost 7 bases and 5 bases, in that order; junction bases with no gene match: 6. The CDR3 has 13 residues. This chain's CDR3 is CASNRGLGETQYF. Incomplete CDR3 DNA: TGTGCCAGCAATCGGGGACTAGGGGAGACC. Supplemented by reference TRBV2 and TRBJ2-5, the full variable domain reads EPEVTQTPSHQVTQMGQEVILRCVPISNHLYFYWYRQILGQKVEFLVSFYNNEISEKSEIFDDQFSVERPDGSNFTLKIRSTKLEDSAMYFCASNRGLGETQYFGPGTRLLVL.

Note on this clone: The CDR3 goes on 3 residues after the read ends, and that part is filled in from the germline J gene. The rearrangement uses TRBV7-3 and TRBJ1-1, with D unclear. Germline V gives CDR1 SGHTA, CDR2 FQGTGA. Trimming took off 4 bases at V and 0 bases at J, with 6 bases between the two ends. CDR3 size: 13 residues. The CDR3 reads CASSSQMNTEAFF. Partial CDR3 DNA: TGTGCCAGCAGCTCCCAGATGAACACTGAA. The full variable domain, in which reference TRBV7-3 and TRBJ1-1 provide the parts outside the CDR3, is GAGVSQTPSNKVTEKGKYVELRCDPISGHTALYWYRQSLGQGPEFLIYFQGTGAADDSGLPNDRFFAVRPEGSVSTLKIQRTERGDSAVYLCASSSQMNTEAFFGQGTRLTVV.

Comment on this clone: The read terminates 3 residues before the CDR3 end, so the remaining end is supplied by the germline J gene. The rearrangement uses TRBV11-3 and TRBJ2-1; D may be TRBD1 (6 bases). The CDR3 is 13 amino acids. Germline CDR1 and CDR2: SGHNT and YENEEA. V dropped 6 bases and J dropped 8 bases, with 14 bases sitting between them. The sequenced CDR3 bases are TGTGCCAGCAGGTCAGGGGCGGAGGATGAG. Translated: CASRSGAEDE. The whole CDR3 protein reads CASRSGAEDEQFF.

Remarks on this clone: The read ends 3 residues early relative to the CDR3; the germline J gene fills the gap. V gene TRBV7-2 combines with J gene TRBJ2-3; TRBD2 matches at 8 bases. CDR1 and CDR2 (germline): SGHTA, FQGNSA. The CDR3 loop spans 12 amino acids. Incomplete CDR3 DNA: TGTGCCAGCAGCCGAGCGGGGGAGACG. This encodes CASSRAGET. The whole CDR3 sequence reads CASSRAGETQYF.

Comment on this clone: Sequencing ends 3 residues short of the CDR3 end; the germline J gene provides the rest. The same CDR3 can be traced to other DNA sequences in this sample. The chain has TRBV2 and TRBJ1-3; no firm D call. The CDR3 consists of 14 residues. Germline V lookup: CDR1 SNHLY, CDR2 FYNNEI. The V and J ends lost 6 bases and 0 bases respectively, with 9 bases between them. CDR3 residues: CASSKRISGNTIYF. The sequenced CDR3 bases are TGTGCCAGCAGCAAGCGGATCTCTGGAAACACC. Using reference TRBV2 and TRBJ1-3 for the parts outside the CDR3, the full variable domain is EPEVTQTPSHQVTQMGQEVILRCVPISNHLYFYWYRQILGQKVEFLVSFYNNEISEKSEIFDDQFSVERPDGSNFTLKIRSTKLEDSAMYFCASSKRISGNTIYFGEGSWLTVV.

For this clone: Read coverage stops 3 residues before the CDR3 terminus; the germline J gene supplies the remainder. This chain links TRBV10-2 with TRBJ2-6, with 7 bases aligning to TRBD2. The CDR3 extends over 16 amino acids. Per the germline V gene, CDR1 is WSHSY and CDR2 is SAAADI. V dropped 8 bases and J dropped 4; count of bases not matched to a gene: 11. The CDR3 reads CASSPAGGTGANVLTF. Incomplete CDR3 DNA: TGCGCCAGCTCCCCCGCCGGGGGGACCGGGGCCAACGTC.

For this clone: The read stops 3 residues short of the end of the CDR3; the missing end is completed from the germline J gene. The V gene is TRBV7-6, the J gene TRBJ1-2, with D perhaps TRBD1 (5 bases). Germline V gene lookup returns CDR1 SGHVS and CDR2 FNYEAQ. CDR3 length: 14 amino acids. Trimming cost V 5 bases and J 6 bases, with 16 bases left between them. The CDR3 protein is CASSPQTVSHGYTF. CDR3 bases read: TGTGCCAGCAGCCCCCAGACAGTTTCCCATGGC.

CDR3 bases read: TGTGCCAGCAGCCCCGGCACAGGGAGGAACGAG. Its translation is CASSPGTGRNE. The CDR3 as a whole reads CASSPGTGRNEQYF. V gene TRBV28 combines with J gene TRBJ2-7, with D perhaps matching TRBD1 or TRBD2 (6 bases each). Coverage ceases 3 residues before the CDR3 finishes, and the germline J gene fills in the end. From germline, CDR1 is MDHEN and CDR2 SYDVKM. The V gene lost 6 bases and the J gene lost 5 bases, with 17 bases spanning the gap. CDR3 length equals 14 residues.

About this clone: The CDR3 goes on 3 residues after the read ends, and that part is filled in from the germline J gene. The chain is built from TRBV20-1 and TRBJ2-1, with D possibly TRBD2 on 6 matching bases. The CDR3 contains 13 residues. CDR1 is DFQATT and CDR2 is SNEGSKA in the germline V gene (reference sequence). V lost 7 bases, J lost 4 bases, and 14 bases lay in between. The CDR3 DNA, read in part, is TGCAGTGTTGGAGGGTTCCGTTACAATGAG. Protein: CSVGGFRYNE. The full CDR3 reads CSVGGFRYNEQFF.

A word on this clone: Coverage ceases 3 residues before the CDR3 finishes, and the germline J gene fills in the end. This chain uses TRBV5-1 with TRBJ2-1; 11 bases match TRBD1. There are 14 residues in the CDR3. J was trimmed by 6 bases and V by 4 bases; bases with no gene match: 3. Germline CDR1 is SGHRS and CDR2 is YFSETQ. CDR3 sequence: CASSAGTGGNEQFF. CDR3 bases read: TGCGCCAGCAGCGCCGGGACAGGGGGCAATGAG. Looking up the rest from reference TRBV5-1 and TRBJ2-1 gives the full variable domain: KAGVTQTPRYLIKTRGQQVTLSCSPISGHRSVSWYQQTPGQGLQFLFEYFSETQRNKGNFPGRFSGRQFSNSRSEMNVSTLELGDSALYLCASSAGTGGNEQFFGPGTRLTVL.

The CDR3 region is CASSLGTGGYGYTF. The sequenced part of the CDR3 DNA is TGTGCCAGCAGCTTAGGGACAGGGGGCTATGGC. This chain links TRBV7-8 with TRBJ1-2, with TRBD1 matching over 10 bases. The read terminates 3 residues before the CDR3 end, so the remaining end is supplied by the germline J gene. There are 14 residues in the CDR3. J was trimmed by 4 bases and V by 1 base; bases with no gene match: 0. Per germline, CDR1 SGHVS and CDR2 FQNEAQ.

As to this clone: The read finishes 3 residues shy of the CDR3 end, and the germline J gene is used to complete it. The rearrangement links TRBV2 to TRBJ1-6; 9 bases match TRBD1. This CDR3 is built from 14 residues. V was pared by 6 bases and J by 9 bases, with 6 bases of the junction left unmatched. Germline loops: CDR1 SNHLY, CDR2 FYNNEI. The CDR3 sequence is CASSLDRGFSPLHF. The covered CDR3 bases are TGTGCCAGCAGCCTCGACAGGGGGTTTTCACCC.